This TCR beta chain was observed in a study of cytomegalovirus exposure and HLA in healthy donors (dated by TCRdb to about 2017). Broadly, across the study: An earlier analysis of several hundred of the donors reported about 250 Gb of sequence data and roughly 110 million unique TCR beta sequences from 150 million to 200 million T cells. Approximately 330 gigabases of sequencing data and 91 million or so unique TCR sequences made up an early release that covered 500 to 700 HLA-typed donors. The genetic ancestry cluster associated with self-reported Caucasian donors included roughly 84% of the approximately 400 genotyped donors. The study aimed to test whether cataloging public T cell receptors could reveal signatures of past pathogen exposure. The T cell repertoires of 666 subjects were profiled by immunosequencing and related to cytomegalovirus serostatus. Besides the first cohort of approximately 710 subjects, a separate validation cohort made up of 120 different subjects was used. High-throughput TCR immunosequencing, statistical association of individual TCRs with disease status, and machine learning were combined to predict cytomegalovirus infection status. A later analysis re-examined previously published TCR beta repertoires from roughly 720 donors and added high-resolution HLA genotyping to investigate patterns of TCR occurrence. Rather than drawing on any new phenotypic data, the later analysis identified candidate immune exposures from TCR beta sequences and the way those sequences occurred across donors. An earlier analysis of approximately 640 of the donors applied high-throughput TCR beta sequencing to assess whether each TCR beta V gene segment acted as functional or pseudogenic. Donor age, sex, ethnicity and CMV serostatus were compiled alongside the repertoire data. A later genetic analysis took genome-wide SNP genotypes for about three fifths of the roughly 700 donors and used that subset as a discovery cohort. Every discovery cohort repertoire had been produced on one sequencing platform. Both class I and class II loci were covered by HLA typing, at four-digit resolution. Typing coverage differed by locus: A, B, C, DRB1 and DQB1 were typed in roughly 620-630 donors, DQA1 in about 560, DPA1 in some 600, and DPB1 in approximately 450. A handful of DR-DQ haplotypes were treated as single units for association and clustering because of strong linkage in the cohort. Among 350 to 400 genotyped donors of the cohort, an average of approximately 230,000 unique TCR beta nucleotide sequences were sequenced per donor, roughly 18% of them non-productive. What the work shows at the level of the full study, not this receptor alone: At a false discovery rate of 0.05, a later analysis linked 15,000 to 20,000 TCR beta sequences to specific HLA alleles. While some public TCRs were present in many individuals, most TCR sequences turned up only very rarely across donors. Three of the identified cytomegalovirus-associated TCR beta chains were confirmed in vitro to be specific for cytomegalovirus antigens. In a later analysis, several top co-occurrence clusters were reported to appear linked to parvovirus B19, influenza, CMV and Epstein-Barr virus. A further reported finding was that TCR beta sequences accurately predicted the HLA-A and HLA-B alleles for most subjects in the first cohort. Compared with equally common non-associated chains, HLA-associated TCR beta chains in a later analysis were more clonally expanded and had lower generation probabilities. A cluster of highly shared sequence variants was judged likely to represent a technical artifact of the sequencing pipeline. Because counts were too low, fewer than 20 rarely observed V segments, including chromosome 9 orphons, were excluded from the earlier analysis of several hundred of the donors. In both the original and validation cohorts, the classifier was reported to diagnose cytomegalovirus status with high specificity and sensitivity. According to a later analysis, TCR association rates differed among HLA loci, with DRB1 alleles showing the most associated TCRs and HLA-C alleles showing the fewest. In an earlier analysis of 500 to 650 of the donors, most TCR beta V segments appeared in productive rearrangements about 90% or about 30% of the time, broadly matching IMGT annotations. Because the 87-base-pair reads could not distinguish some IMGT-functional V segments, including TRBV6-2 and TRBV6-3, those segments were excluded. Strong co-occurrence of HLA alleles, especially DR and DQ, made assigning TCR associations to individual alleles difficult. Only TCR beta chains were sequenced in this cohort, and the absence of alpha or paired-chain data limited detectable features. In a later analysis, most CMV-associated TCR beta chains were found to appear HLA-restricted, with HLA associations seemingly driven largely by CMV exposure. Roughly uniform sequencing depth across donors was assumed in presence/absence analyses, although this assumption may not hold. A later genetic analysis reported fewer N-insertions in productive TCRs among donors in an Asian-associated ancestry cluster than the roughly 620-donor mean. Because some donors lacked HLA typing at each locus, the association tests relied only on the typed subset. The authors suggested that the approach could potentially be generalized to other disease states and immunological phenotypes. Correlated functional status among segregating V segments might reflect linkage disequilibrium, but an unknown experimental factor could not be ruled out. For the cohort, immune exposure information was limited to CMV serostatus. A total of 164 TCR beta chains were listed by the study as associated with cytomegalovirus. An association between a missense DCLRE1C variant and V-gene and J-gene trimming of TCR beta chains was found in a later genetic analysis and replicated in an independent cohort.

Libraries came from the immunoSEQ multiplex PCR assay. The multiplex PCR relied on a mix of 60 forward primers for TCR Vbeta segments and 13 reverse primers for TCR Jbeta segments. The CDR3 region of rearranged TCR beta genes was amplified from genomic DNA by a multiplex PCR assay. Amplified TCR beta libraries were sequenced as 87-base-pair reads on the Illumina HiSeq System. Turning to the authors' computational methods: Across the 666 repertoires, a later analysis counted about 81 million unique TCR beta chains, approximately 12 million of which were shared by at least two donors. Raw reads were error-corrected and collapsed into unique sequences with a nearest-neighbor algorithm that merged closely related sequences to remove PCR and sequencing errors. V, D and J gene segments were assigned by aligning CDR3 sequences to IMGT reference sequences. Each retained sequence needed at least a six-nucleotide match to both a V gene segment and a J gene segment. A rearrangement was called productive if the CDR3 had no stop codons and remained in frame with V and J, and every other rearrangement was called non-productive. CDR3 was defined according to IMGT convention as the region running from the second conserved V-encoded cysteine to the conserved J-encoded phenylalanine. The earlier analysis of about 530 of the donors excluded any sequence lacking an unambiguous match to a single V gene segment. An earlier analysis of several hundred of the donors classified V segments as functional when productive rearrangements were above 56.7% and as segregating when the standard deviation between donors was above 5%. A statistical classification framework was built for diagnosing cytomegalovirus status from the catalog of TCR beta chain sequences. In a later analysis, TCR nucleotide sequences were compared against IMGT/GENE-DB human TR gene sequences so that V and J genes could be assigned. The TCRdist pipeline was used in a later analysis to assign CDR3 sequences and most-parsimonious VDJ recombination scenarios. In a later analysis, each TCR beta chain was defined by its CDR3 amino acid sequence together with its V-gene family, and reads without a unique V-gene family were excluded. A later analysis removed 600 or so highly shared, low-generation-probability nucleotide sequences to deal with suspected cross-contamination and a sequencing artifact. For each public chain, a later analysis derived a clonal expansion index from normalized ranks of inferred template counts within each repertoire. Generation probabilities in a later analysis came from a VDJ recombination model fitted to out-of-frame rearrangements, and those results were checked against IGoR. In a later analysis, TCR-TCR, TCR-HLA and TCR-CMV co-occurrence was scored with hypergeometric tests, and a repertoire-size bias correction was applied to TCR pairs. To estimate false discovery rates, a later analysis permuted the HLA or CMV assignments 20 times. In a later analysis, co-occurring TCRs were grouped using DBSCAN, with TCRdist sequence similarity added in when clustering inside HLA-allele-positive subsets. For co-occurrence clustering, repertoires with fewer than 30,000 or more than 120,000 public chains were excluded, along with 4 to 6 repertoires with anomalous nucleotide sharing. The clones in this table, taken by TCRdb from immuneACCESS, are in-frame only. Not every clone is retained; where verified, under half of the shortfall comes from an unresolved V gene, and the cause of the rest is unknown. V and J calls and clone size are as listed in that table; D and trimming were resolved from the DNA. The sample table lists 150,000 to 200,000 clones, roughly three quarters of them with a count of one. The leading ten clones occupy approximately 15% of the sample.

The cohort consisted of 600 to 750 healthy bone marrow donors. Cohort members were all nominally healthy when sampled, although unrecorded immune exposures were likely present. The donor was CMV seronegative and belonged to the group of 350 or so seronegative cohort members. A peripheral blood sample was collected from each donor, and TCR beta sequencing was performed on peripheral blood mononuclear cells. The Qiagen DNeasy Blood Extraction Kit was used to extract genomic DNA from the blood cell samples. The sample holds one count of this clone. Its recognized antigen is unknown. The input lacks base qualities; no much larger clone sits a single base away. The junction shows trimming of 0 bases on V and 4 bases on J, plus 9 bases between the germline ends. The CDR3 contains 14 residues, cysteine and phenylalanine counted. The only DNA kept is the CDR3, 42 bases in frame from the first base. CDR1 and CDR2, per the germline V gene (reference sequence), are MNHNY and SVGAGI.

The rearrangement combines TRBV6-6 with TRBJ2-5; TRBD2 is perhaps the D gene, given 6 matching bases. Sequenced material: PBMCs. The receptor was isolated from a woman aged 40 to 50 in good health and CMV-seronegative. The bases are TGTGCCAGCAGTTACTCGGAGGGATTAGAGACCCAGTACTTC. This sequence encodes CASSYSEGLETQYF.